This paragraph reports one TCR beta chain. Per the original methods: Estimated nucleated cell counts came from reference gene primer amplification. Libraries were prepared by immunoSEQ multiplex PCR; TCRdb keeps only in-frame clonotypes and omits some of them. For V, J and clone size, that table is used; D and trimming come from the DNA. This sample has 55,000 to 80,000 clones, with approximately 79% found just once. The sample comes from a study of blood T cell repertoires in COVID-19. Study background: The samples span acute and convalescent COVID-19 from the United States, Italy and Spain. The cDNA or gDNA used as material had been derived from T cells, B-cell-depleted T cells, or PBMCs.

Germline V CDR1 and CDR2: SQVTM, ANQGSEA. The CDR3 is 13 residues long. Trimming removed 6 bases from V and 3 bases from J, with 12 bases in between. The chain has TRBV29-1 and TRBJ1-5; D gene ambiguous. The specimen was peripheral blood. The sequence derives from a man in his sixties with acute or convalescent COVID-19. This CDR3 reads CSVSRSNNQPQHF. For the CDR3, the DNA is TGCAGCGTAAGCAGGTCGAACAATCAGCCCCAGCATTTT.